One and the same sample provided the 21 T cell receptor beta chains below, sequenced in a study of tumor and adjacent non-tumor tissue in lung cancer. No cell sorting was done before RNA was extracted from the tissue. Three rounds of nested PCR, following a modified ARM-PCR protocol, produced the TCRbeta library. One entry per CDR3 protein results from TCRdb running MiXCR on the multiplex PCR reads. The sample includes 120,000 or so distinct CDR3 sequences, 66% of them seen just once. Sequencing was done on a sample of lung tumor tissue. These receptors were obtained from a man aged 25 to 40 with non-small cell lung cancer.

Concerning this clonotype: The conserved phenylalanine or tryptophan normally closing the CDR3 is absent here, so this likely arose from a read error. J is TRBJ2-7 and V is TRBV11-2; no firm D call. The germline gives CDR1 SGHAT, CDR2 FQNNGV. V gave up 5 bases and J gave up 7 bases, with 9 bases separating them. The CDR3 length is 11 residues. The CDR3 nucleotides are TGTGCCAGCAGCCCTCGAACAGAGCAGTACCTT. Translated: CASSPRTEQYL.

Notes on this clonotype: A junction boundary mismatches the germline segment, possibly from a read error. The chain recombines TRBV11-2 with TRBJ2-1; 8 nucleotides agree with TRBD2. The CDR3 runs 15 residues. Germline CDR1 SGHAT, CDR2 FQNNGV. Here the CDR3 reads CAGSFSSGSVNVQFF. The CDR3 DNA reads TGTGCCGGCAGCTTCTCCAGCGGGAGTGTGAATGTGCAGTTCTTC.

As to this clonotype: A read error may be the cause here, since a much bigger clone is one base away. Written as DNA, the CDR3 is TGTGCCAGCGGTTCCGGGGGGGACAGGCGCAATCAGCCCCAGCATTTT. Amino acid sequence: CASGSGGDRRNQPQHF. V is TRBV6-2 or TRBV6-3 and J is TRBJ1-5; the match to TRBD1 covers 8 bases. There are 16 residues in the CDR3. CDR1 MNHEY and CDR2 SVGEGT come from the germline V gene. V gave up 8 bases and J gave up 2 bases; unmatched junction bases: 11.

This clonotype was recorded at least ten times. The gene calls are TRBV29-1 and TRBJ2-1, with D possibly being TRBD1 (6 bases). Trimming pared 7 bases from V and 4 bases from J, leaving 11 bases between. The germline V gene has CDR1 SQVTM and CDR2 ANQGSEA. The CDR3 loop spans 12 amino acids. CDR3 amino acids: CSGGRAYNEQFF. In DNA form, the CDR3 reads TGCAGCGGGGGGCGGGCATACAATGAGCAGTTCTTC.

Concerning this clonotype itself: The junction departs from the called germline gene at one end, perhaps through a read error. The V gene is TRBV6-5, the J gene TRBJ2-1; the D gene is possibly TRBD2 (5 bases). The CDR3 is made up of 15 amino acids. Germline assignment: CDR1 MNHEY and CDR2 SVGAGI. The CDR3 spells CASSTPRRFYIEQFF. The DNA of the CDR3 is TGTGCCAGCAGTACTCCCAGGAGGTTCTACATTGAGCAGTTCTTC.

This clonotype was found many times. The V gene is TRBV4-1, the J gene TRBJ2-1; weak D call: TRBD2 (6 bases). CDR1 and CDR2 from the germline V gene are MGHRA and YSYEKL. The CDR3 length is 15 residues. V was trimmed by 3 bases and J by 0 bases, leaving 9 bases between them. This CDR3 reads CASSQAGLSYNEQFF. The DNA for the CDR3 is TGCGCCAGCAGCCAGGCGGGACTCTCCTACAATGAGCAGTTCTTC.

The gene calls are TRBV12-3 or TRBV12-4 and TRBJ2-2, with 8 bases identical to TRBD1. This CDR3 is built from 15 residues. V was pared by 7 bases and J by 0 bases, with 4 bases of the junction left unmatched. The CDR3 coding sequence is TGTGCCAGCAATTCACAGGGGGCGAACACCGGGGAGCTGTTTTTT. Translation: CASNSQGANTGELFF.

As regards this clonotype: One base away lies a much larger clone, so this may be a sequencing read error. V gene TRBV10-2 combines with J gene TRBJ2-3; D not certain. CDR1 and CDR2 from the germline V gene are WSHSY and SAAADI. V lost 4 bases to trimming and J lost 8 bases, with 7 bases between them. This CDR3 is 11 amino acids long. CDR3 amino acids: CASSVVGTQYF. CDR3 coding DNA: TGCGCCAGCAGTGTAGTAGGTACGCAGTATTTT.

V usage is TRBV5-1 and J usage is TRBJ2-1; 14 bases map to TRBD2. The CDR3 contains 18 residues. The ends lost 2 bases at V and 3 bases at J; junction bases unmatched: 7. The germline V gene encodes CDR1 SGHRS and CDR2 YFSETQ. The CDR3 DNA follows: TGCGCCAGCAGCTTACAACCGGGACTAGCGGGGGACTACAATGAGCAGTTCTTC. Translated: CASSLQPGLAGDYNEQFF. The whole variable domain, remainder taken from reference TRBV5-1 and TRBJ2-1, is KAGVTQTPRYLIKTRGQQVTLSCSPISGHRSVSWYQQTPGQGLQFLFEYFSETQRNKGNFPGRFSGRQFSNSRSEMNVSTLELGDSALYLCASSLQPGLAGDYNEQFFGPGTRLTVL.

Notes on this clonotype: One end of the junction is discordant with germline, which a read error may explain. The chain recombines TRBV11-3 with TRBJ2-1; D gene unclear. The length of the CDR3 is 14 residues. Germline assignment: CDR1 SGHNT and CDR2 YENEEA. CDR3 sequence: CVSSPSPLYNEQFF. CDR3 coding DNA: TGTGTCAGCAGCCCCAGTCCCCTCTACAATGAGCAGTTCTTC.

For this clonotype: A read error may produce the germline difference seen at one junction end. The V and J genes are TRBV11-1 and TRBJ2-4, with D unresolved. Germline CDR1 SGHAT, CDR2 FQDESV (reference sequence). The CDR3 is made up of 16 amino acids. CDR3 DNA: TGTGCCAGCACCCACTCAGGCATGGCGACCAAGAACATTCAATACTTC. Its protein is CASTHSGMATKNIQYF.

This clonotype was counted at least ten times. The chain recombines TRBV24-1 with TRBJ2-1; D unclear. The CDR3 totals 10 residues. V shed 7 bases and J shed 7 bases, with 4 bases lying between them. Germline V gene lookup returns CDR1 KGHDR and CDR2 SFDVKD. In DNA, the CDR3 is TGTGCCACCAGGCTTAATGAGCAGTTCTTC. This encodes CATRLNEQFF.

Turning to this clonotype: The junction departs from the called germline gene at one end, perhaps through a read error. This chain joins TRBV6-5 and TRBJ1-3, with D perhaps matching TRBD1 (5 bases). The CDR3 sequence is 15 residues long. The germline V gene encodes CDR1 MNHEY and CDR2 SVGAGI. The CDR3, as DNA: TGTGCCAGCAATTACTGCGGGGCCTCTGGAAACACCATATATTTT. Its translation: CASNYCGASGNTIYF.

With respect to this clonotype: Relative to the germline gene, one junction end is altered; a read error may explain this. The chain is built from TRBV6-2 or TRBV6-3 and TRBJ2-7; D remains unclear. The germline V gene encodes CDR1 MNHEY and CDR2 SVGEGT. This CDR3 has 12 residues. CDR3 in amino acids: CASSYVKAEQCF. In DNA, the CDR3 is TGTGCCAGCAGTTACGTAAAGGCCGAACAGTGCTTC.

To note about this clonotype: One junction end disagrees with the germline gene, perhaps due to a read error. The chain has TRBV11-3 and TRBJ2-3; 11 bases map to TRBD1. The CDR3 loop spans 15 amino acids. CDR1 SGHNT and CDR2 YENEEA come from the germline V gene. The CDR3 DNA reads as TGCGCCAGCAGCTCCTGGACAGGGGGCGACTATACGCAGTATTTT. Its protein product is CASSSWTGGDYTQYF.

About this clonotype: This could be a read error, since a much larger clone is one nucleotide away. The J gene is TRBJ2-1, the V gene TRBV5-6; 10 bases are shared with TRBD1. Germline V CDR1 and CDR2: SGHDT, YYEEEE. The CDR3 has 16 residues. Germline trimming cut 2 bases from V and 9 bases from J; bases unmatched to any gene: 11. CDR3 nucleotide sequence: TGTGCCAGCAGCTTCTTTATGACAGGGGGCCGGAGTGAGCAGTTCTTC. Its translation is CASSFFMTGGRSEQFF.

About this clonotype itself: A much larger clonotype is one base distant, so this may be a read error. J is TRBJ2-7 and V is TRBV6-2 or TRBV6-3; D might be TRBD1 (6 bases). Per the germline V gene, CDR1 is MNHEY and CDR2 is SVGEGT. The CDR3 length is 14 residues. The CDR3 DNA follows: TGTACCAGCAGTCGTTTTCAGGGGCCCTACGAGCAGTACTTC. Its protein product is CTSSRFQGPYEQYF.

V gene TRBV29-1 combines with J gene TRBJ2-1; no firm D call. The length of the CDR3 is 13 residues. From germline, CDR1 is SQVTM and CDR2 ANQGSEA. Trimming took off 5 bases at V and 4 bases at J, with 12 bases between the two ends. This CDR3 is CSVTSLVYNEQFF. Written as DNA, the CDR3 is TGCAGCGTTACAAGTTTGGTTTACAATGAGCAGTTCTTC.

Of note for this clonotype: This clone may be a read error of a much larger clone one base away. The chain couples TRBV4-1 to TRBJ1-5, with D possibly matching TRBD1 (5 bases). The ends were cut back, 5 bases at V and 2 bases at J, with 16 bases in the middle. The CDR3 runs 16 residues. CDR1 and CDR2 (germline): MGHRA, YSYEKL. In DNA, the CDR3 is TGCGCCAGCAGCGCTCCCCGGGGGGAGGGCAATCAGCCCCAGCATTTT. Translating gives CASSAPRGEGNQPQHF.

About this clonotype: Likely a read error: the CDR3 ends without its conserved phenylalanine or tryptophan. The rearrangement joins TRBV6-2 or TRBV6-3 to TRBJ1-6; 9 positions agree with TRBD1. Germline assignment: CDR1 MNHEY and CDR2 SVGEGT. V was pared by 8 bases and J by 9 bases, with 8 bases of the junction left unmatched. This CDR3 has 14 residues. CDR3 DNA sequence: TGTGCCAGCGGTTCAGGACAGGGGATTTCACCCCTCCACCAT. Translating it yields CASGSGQGISPLHH.

The chain recombines TRBV20-1 with TRBJ1-5; TRBD1 matches at 9 bases. V dropped 3 bases and J dropped 4; count of bases not matched to a gene: 10. CDR3 length equals 16 residues. The germline V gene encodes CDR1 DFQATT and CDR2 SNEGSKA (reference sequence). The CDR3 loop reads CSARNPGQGLNQPQHF. The CDR3 DNA reads TGCAGTGCTAGGAATCCGGGACAGGGACTTAATCAGCCCCAGCATTTT.